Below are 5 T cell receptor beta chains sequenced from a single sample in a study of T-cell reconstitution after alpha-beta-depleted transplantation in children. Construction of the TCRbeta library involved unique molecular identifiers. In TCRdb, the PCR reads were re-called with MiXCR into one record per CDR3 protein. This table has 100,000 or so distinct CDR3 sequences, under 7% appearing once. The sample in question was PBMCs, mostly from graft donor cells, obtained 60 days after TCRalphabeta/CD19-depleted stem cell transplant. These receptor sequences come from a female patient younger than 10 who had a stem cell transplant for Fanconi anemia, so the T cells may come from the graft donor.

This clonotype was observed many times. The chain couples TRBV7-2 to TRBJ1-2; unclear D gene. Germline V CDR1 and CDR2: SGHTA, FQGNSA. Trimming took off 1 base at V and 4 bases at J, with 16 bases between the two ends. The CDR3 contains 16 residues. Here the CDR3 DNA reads TGTGCCAGCAGCTTAGGCGGCATTACAAGTCCCTATGGCTACACCTTC. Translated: CASSLGGITSPYGYTF.

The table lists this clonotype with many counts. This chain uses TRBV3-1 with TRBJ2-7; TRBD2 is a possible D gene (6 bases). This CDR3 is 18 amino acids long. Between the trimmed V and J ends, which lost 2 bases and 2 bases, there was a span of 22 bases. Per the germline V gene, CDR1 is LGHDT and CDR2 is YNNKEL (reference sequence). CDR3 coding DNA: TGTGCCAGCAGCCAATACGCCGAATTGGGGCCGGGGGCCTACGAGCAGTACTTC. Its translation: CASSQYAELGPGAYEQYF.

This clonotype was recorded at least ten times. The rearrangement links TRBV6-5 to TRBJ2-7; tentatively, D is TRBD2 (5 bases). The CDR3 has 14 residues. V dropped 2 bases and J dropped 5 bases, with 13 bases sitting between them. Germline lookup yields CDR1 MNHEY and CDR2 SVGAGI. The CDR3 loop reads CASSYTLLENEQYF. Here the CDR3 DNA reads TGTGCCAGCAGTTACACCTTACTAGAGAACGAGCAGTACTTC.

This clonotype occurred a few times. The CDR3 is CASSFLAGGADTQYF. The CDR3 DNA follows: TGTGCCAGCAGTTTTCTGGCGGGAGGGGCAGATACGCAGTATTTT. This chain connects TRBV28 to TRBJ2-3; 9 positions agree with TRBD2. V was pared by 3 bases and J by 4 bases, with 5 bases of the junction left unmatched. Germline V lookup: CDR1 MDHEN, CDR2 SYDVKM. CDR3 size: 15 residues.

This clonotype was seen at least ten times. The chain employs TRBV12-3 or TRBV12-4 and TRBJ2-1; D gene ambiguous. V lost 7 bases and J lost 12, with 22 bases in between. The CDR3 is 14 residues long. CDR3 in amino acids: CASNMDGIRIGQFF. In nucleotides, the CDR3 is TGTGCCAGCAACATGGACGGAATAAGAATCGGGCAGTTCTTC.